The 24 T cell receptor beta chains below were found in one sample sequenced in a study of T cell clonotyping in hematopoietic cell transplantation. Clones were sequenced by immunoSEQ multiplex PCR, and TCRdb holds only the in-frame ones, with some missing. The table records about 12,000 clones, roughly 89% of them present only once. The sequencing input was peripheral blood mononuclear cells. The receptor set was obtained from a human donor who either received an allogeneic hematopoietic cell transplant for a myeloid malignancy or was a related donor (not recorded which). Some clones in this sample may be carry-over from other donors' samples.

This chain links TRBV19 with TRBJ1-4; D remains unclear. CDR3 size: 14 residues. V lost 6 bases to trimming and J lost 7 bases, with 15 bases between them. Germline assignment: CDR1 LNHDA and CDR2 SQIVND (reference sequence). CDR3 DNA sequence: TGTGCCAGTAGCGGGAGTGGGCGGGCTGAAAAACTGTTTTTT. It specifies CASSGSGRAEKLFF. Supplemented by reference TRBV19 and TRBJ1-4, the full variable domain reads DGGITQSPKYLFRKEGQNVTLSCEQNLNHDAMYWYRQDPGQGLRLIYYSQIVNDFQKGDIAEGYSVSREKKESFPLTVTSAQKNPTAFYLCASSGSGRAEKLFFGSGTQLSVL.

The genes are TRBV29-1 and TRBJ1-2; D may be TRBD1 (6 bases). The V gene lost 4 bases and the J gene lost 2 bases, with 11 bases spanning the gap. The CDR3 is made up of 13 amino acids. Germline V gene data show CDR1 as SQVTM and CDR2 as ANQGSEA. CDR3 DNA: TGCAGCGTTGTGGGGGCGTCGAACTATGGCTACACCTTC. This gives the protein CSVVGASNYGYTF.

The chain links TRBV5-1 to TRBJ1-2, with D possibly TRBD1 on 6 matching bases. Between the trimmed V and J ends, which lost 0 bases and 2 bases, there was a span of 11 bases. The CDR3 is 15 residues long. Germline CDR1 is SGHRS and CDR2 is YFSETQ. CDR3 residues: CASSLATGTNYGYTF. CDR3 sequence (DNA): TGCGCCAGCAGCTTGGCCACCGGGACAAACTATGGCTACACCTTC.

This clone has a single count. The CDR3 here is CSVGPGGTTNEKLFF. CDR3 in DNA: TGCAGCGTTGGGCCGGGGGGGACAACTAATGAAAAACTGTTTTTT. The rearrangement links TRBV29-1 to TRBJ1-4; D may be TRBD1 (5 bases). Trimming cost V 4 bases and J 0 bases, with 12 bases left between them. Germline V gene lookup returns CDR1 SQVTM and CDR2 ANQGSEA. The length of the CDR3 is 15 residues.

In its sample, this clone was seen once. The chain joins TRBV2 to TRBJ2-7; 7 bases agree with TRBD1. Germline V lookup: CDR1 SNHLY, CDR2 FYNNEI. The CDR3 length is 14 residues. The trim removed 6 bases at V and 0 bases at J, leaving 5 bases unmatched. CDR3 nucleotide sequence: TGTGCCAGCAGACTGACAGGGTCCTCCTACGAGCAGTACTTC. Encoded protein: CASRLTGSSYEQYF.

The V gene is TRBV4-2, the J gene TRBJ2-3; D is perhaps TRBD2 (5 bases). Deletions cut 8 bases from V and 2 bases from J, with 20 bases between. Germline V gives CDR1 LGHNA, CDR2 YNFKEQ. The CDR3 is 16 residues long. As DNA, the CDR3 is TGTGCCAGCCGCCGGGGTCTTCCATCTCTCACAGATACGCAGTATTTT. It encodes CASRRGLPSLTDTQYF.

The chain is built from TRBV9 and TRBJ1-1; D is undetermined. Deletions cut 0 bases from V and 4 bases from J, with 10 bases between. This CDR3 is built from 14 residues. Germline V gene lookup returns CDR1 SGDLS and CDR2 YYNGEE. For the CDR3, the DNA is TGTGCCAGCAGCGTAGATCGGGTGCGCACTGAAGCTTTCTTT. Amino acids: CASSVDRVRTEAFF.

The V call is TRBV30, the J call TRBJ1-6, with no clear D. The ends were cut back, 3 bases at V and 10 bases at J, with 16 bases in the middle. The CDR3 has 14 amino acids. CDR1 GTSNPN and CDR2 SVGIG come from the germline V gene (reference sequence). CDR3 amino acids: CAWRSRSGYSPLHF. CDR3 coding DNA: TGTGCCTGGAGGAGCCGATCAGGATACTCACCCCTCCACTTT.

V and J are TRBV5-6 and TRBJ1-2; 7 nucleotides line up with TRBD1. V was pared by 0 bases and J by 2 bases, with 7 bases of the junction left unmatched. CDR3 length: 16 residues. Germline CDR1 and CDR2: SGHDT and YYEEEE. CDR3: CASSLGGTALNYGYTF. The CDR3 DNA sequence: TGTGCCAGCAGCTTGGGTGGGACAGCTCTAAACTATGGCTACACCTTC.

J is TRBJ2-7 and V is TRBV13, with D perhaps TRBD1 or TRBD2 (5 bases each). Trimming removed 6 bases from V and 0 bases from J, with 9 bases in between. The CDR3 contains 13 residues. Germline loops: CDR1 PRHDT, CDR2 FYEKMQ (reference sequence). The CDR3 DNA sequence: TGTGCCAGCAGTTGGGACGGCTCCTACGAGCAGTACTTC. Translating gives CASSWDGSYEQYF.

This clone was counted a few times. The V and J genes are TRBV7-2 and TRBJ1-6; possibly TRBD1 for D (5 bases). The CDR3 extends over 15 amino acids. CDR1 and CDR2 (germline): SGHTA, FQGNSA. The V end lost 2 bases, the J end lost 8 bases, and 13 bases lay between the germline ends. CDR3 DNA: TGTGCCAGCAGCTTAAGGGAGGCCAGGGATTCACCCCTCCACTTT. It yields the protein CASSLREARDSPLHF.

The rearrangement joins TRBV21-1 to TRBJ2-1. TRBV21-1 is a documented pseudogene. This CDR3 contains 17 residues. The CDR3 DNA is TGTGCCAGCAGCAAAAGATTGAAGGGGGGTTGGTACAATGAGCAGTTCTTC. Protein sequence: CASSKRLKGGWYNEQFF.

The V and J genes are TRBV29-1 and TRBJ1-2; a weak D match, TRBD1 (5 bases). This CDR3 has 11 residues. The germline V gene encodes CDR1 SQVTM and CDR2 ANQGSEA. Trimming stripped 8 bases from V and 7 bases from J, with 14 bases between. CDR3 residues: CSSHQGSGYTF. The CDR3, as DNA: TGCAGCTCCCACCAGGGTTCTGGCTACACCTTC.

V gene TRBV10-3 combines with J gene TRBJ2-1; D may be TRBD1 (5 bases). The CDR3 length is 16 residues. Germline loops: CDR1 ENHRY, CDR2 SYGVKD. The ends were cut back, 0 bases at V and 10 bases at J, with 19 bases in the middle. CDR3 residues: CAISESSGSLRGEQFF. The CDR3 nucleotides read TGTGCCATCAGTGAGTCGAGTGGCAGCCTAAGGGGAGAGCAGTTCTTC.

The chain uses TRBV30 and TRBJ1-2; D remains unclear. This CDR3 has 14 residues. Germline-derived CDR1 and CDR2 are GTSNPN and SVGIG (reference sequence). V dropped 1 base and J dropped 0 bases, with 9 bases sitting between them. The CDR3 region has the DNA TGTGCCTGGAGTGCCGGACTCGCTAACTATGGCTACACCTTC. This gives the protein CAWSAGLANYGYTF.

The rearrangement uses TRBV6-5 and TRBJ1-1; D not certain. CDR3 length: 14 amino acids. Germline V gene data show CDR1 as MNHEY and CDR2 as SVGAGI. Between the trimmed V and J ends, which lost 4 bases and 0 bases, there was a span of 9 bases. The CDR3 DNA is TGTGCCAGCAGTTCCCGGAGCGTGAACACTGAAGCTTTCTTT. It is translated as CASSSRSVNTEAFF.

The chain recombines TRBV18 with TRBJ2-2; weak D call: TRBD1 (5 bases). The germline V gene has CDR1 KGHSH and CDR2 LQKENI. With 2 bases removed from V and 0 bases from J, the gap between germline ends came to 7 bases. The CDR3 is made up of 15 amino acids. CDR3 DNA sequence: TGTGCCAGCTCACCAGTGACAGCGAACACCGGGGAGCTGTTTTTT. It translates to CASSPVTANTGELFF.

The chain employs TRBV7-2 and TRBJ2-7; D might be TRBD2 (5 bases). The V gene lost 2 bases and the J gene lost 4 bases, with 12 bases spanning the gap. Germline values: CDR1 SGHTA, CDR2 FQGNSA. The CDR3 length is 14 residues. For the CDR3, the DNA is TGTGCCAGCAGCTTATCCGGGATGGGTTACGAGCAGTACTTC. Translating gives CASSLSGMGYEQYF. Variable domain in full (rest from reference TRBV7-2 and TRBJ2-7): GAGVSQSPSNKVTEKGKDVELRCDPISGHTALYWYRQSLGQGLEFLIYFQGNSAPDKSGLPSDRFSAERTGGSVSTLTIQRTQQEDSAVYLCASSLSGMGYEQYFGPGTRLTVT.

The chain uses TRBV9 and TRBJ2-2; no definite D call. The V gene's germline CDR1 is SGDLS and CDR2 YYNGEE. The CDR3 runs to 12 residues. Deletions cut 0 bases from V and 6 bases from J, with 3 bases between. In DNA, the CDR3 is TGTGCCAGCAGCGTAGTACCCGGGGAGCTGTTTTTT. It codes for CASSVVPGELFF.

CDR3 loop: CASSLGQGVILYEQYF. The CDR3 nucleotides are TGTGCCAGCAGCTTGGGGCAGGGGGTGATTCTCTACGAGCAGTACTTC. The chain employs TRBV5-6 and TRBJ2-7; 7 bases line up with TRBD1. Germline values: CDR1 SGHDT, CDR2 YYEEEE. The CDR3 has 16 amino acids. J gave up 3 bases and V 0 bases, and 9 bases lay outside the gene matches.

V is TRBV4-1 and J is TRBJ1-5; 9 nucleotides match TRBD1. This CDR3 has 15 residues. Trimming took 6 bases from V and 5 from J; bases not matched to a gene: 8. Germline V gene sequence: CDR1 MGHRA, CDR2 YSYEKL. CDR3 residues: CASSPDRGDYQPQHF. CDR3 in DNA: TGCGCCAGCAGTCCGGACAGGGGTGACTATCAGCCCCAGCATTTT.

This chain joins TRBV14 and TRBJ1-4; D not certain. The germline V gene has CDR1 SGHDN and CDR2 FVKESK. V was shortened by 5 bases and J by 0 bases, with 10 bases between the two germline ends. The CDR3 covers 15 residues. The CDR3 nucleotides are TGTGCCAGCAGCGCACGCCATGCAACTAATGAAAAACTGTTTTTT. It encodes CASSARHATNEKLFF.

The chain has TRBV7-2 and TRBJ1-5; D is perhaps TRBD1 (6 bases). This CDR3 has 15 amino acids. V lost 5 bases and J lost 3, with 14 bases in between. Germline assignment: CDR1 SGHTA and CDR2 FQGNSA. CDR3 DNA sequence: TGTGCCAGCAGCGATTGGGGGACAAACAATCAGCCCCAGCATTTT. Translated: CASSDWGTNNQPQHF.

The chain uses TRBV27 and TRBJ2-7; possible D gene TRBD1, 5 bases. CDR1 is MNHEY and CDR2 is SMNVEV in the germline V gene (reference sequence). Between the trimmed V and J ends, which lost 5 bases and 2 bases, there was a span of 13 bases. This CDR3 contains 14 residues. The CDR3 sequence: CASSLGHTAYEQYF. The CDR3 DNA is TGTGCCAGCAGTCTAGGACACACTGCCTACGAGCAGTACTTC.